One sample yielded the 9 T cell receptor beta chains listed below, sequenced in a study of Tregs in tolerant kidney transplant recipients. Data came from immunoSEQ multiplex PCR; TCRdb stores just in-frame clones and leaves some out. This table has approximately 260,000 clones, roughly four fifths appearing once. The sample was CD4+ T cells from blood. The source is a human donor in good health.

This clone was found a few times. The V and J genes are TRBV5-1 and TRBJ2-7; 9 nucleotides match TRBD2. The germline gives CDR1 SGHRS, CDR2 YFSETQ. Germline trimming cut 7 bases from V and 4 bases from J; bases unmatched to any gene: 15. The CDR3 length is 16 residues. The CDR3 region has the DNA TGCGCCAGCGGCGGGGGGGGTCCAATCGGTTCTTACGAGCAGTACTTC. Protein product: CASGGGGPIGSYEQYF.

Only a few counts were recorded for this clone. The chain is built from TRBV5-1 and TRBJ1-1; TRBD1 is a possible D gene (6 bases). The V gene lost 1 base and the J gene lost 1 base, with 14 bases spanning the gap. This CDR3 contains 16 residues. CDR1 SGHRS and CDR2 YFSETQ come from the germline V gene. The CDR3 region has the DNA TGCGCCAGCAGCTTGACAGGGAACTTACCGAACACTGAAGCTTTCTTT. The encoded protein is CASSLTGNLPNTEAFF.

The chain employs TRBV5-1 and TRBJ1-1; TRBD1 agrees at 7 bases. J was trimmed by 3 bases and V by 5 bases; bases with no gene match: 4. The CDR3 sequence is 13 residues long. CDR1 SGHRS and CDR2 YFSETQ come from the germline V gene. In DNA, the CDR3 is TGCGCCAGCAGTTACACAGGGGACACTGAAGCTTTCTTT. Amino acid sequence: CASSYTGDTEAFF. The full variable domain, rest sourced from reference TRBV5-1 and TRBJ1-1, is KAGVTQTPRYLIKTRGQQVTLSCSPISGHRSVSWYQQTPGQGLQFLFEYFSETQRNKGNFPGRFSGRQFSNSRSEMNVSTLELGDSALYLCASSYTGDTEAFFGQGTRLTVV.

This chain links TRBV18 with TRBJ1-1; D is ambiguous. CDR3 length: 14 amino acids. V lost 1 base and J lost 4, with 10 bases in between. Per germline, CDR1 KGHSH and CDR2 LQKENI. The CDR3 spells CASSPQGLGTEAFF. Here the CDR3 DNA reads TGTGCCAGCTCACCACAGGGATTGGGCACTGAAGCTTTCTTT.

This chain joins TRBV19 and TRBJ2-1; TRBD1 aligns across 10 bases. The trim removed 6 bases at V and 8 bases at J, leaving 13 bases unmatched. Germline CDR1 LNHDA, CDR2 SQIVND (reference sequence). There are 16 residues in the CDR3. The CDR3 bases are TGTGCCAGTAGCCTCTTGTTGGGACAGGGGAACGATGAGCAGTTCTTC. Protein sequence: CASSLLLGQGNDEQFF.

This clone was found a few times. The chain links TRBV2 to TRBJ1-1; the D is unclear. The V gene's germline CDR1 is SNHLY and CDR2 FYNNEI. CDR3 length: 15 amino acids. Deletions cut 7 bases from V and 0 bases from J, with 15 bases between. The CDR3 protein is CASMGQLLMNTEAFF. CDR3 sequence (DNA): TGTGCCAGCATGGGCCAGCTCCTCATGAACACTGAAGCTTTCTTT.

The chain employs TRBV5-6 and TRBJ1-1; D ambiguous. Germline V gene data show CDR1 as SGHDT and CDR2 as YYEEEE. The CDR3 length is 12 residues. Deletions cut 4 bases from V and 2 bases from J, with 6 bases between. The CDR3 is CASSRKNTEAFF. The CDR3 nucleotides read TGTGCCAGCAGCCGAAAAAACACTGAAGCTTTCTTT.

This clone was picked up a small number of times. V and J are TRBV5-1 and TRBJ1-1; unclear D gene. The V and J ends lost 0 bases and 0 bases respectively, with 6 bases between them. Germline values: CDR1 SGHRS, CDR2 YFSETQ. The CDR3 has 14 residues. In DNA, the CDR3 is TGCGCCAGCAGCTTGGACCCTATGAACACTGAAGCTTTCTTT. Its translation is CASSLDPMNTEAFF.

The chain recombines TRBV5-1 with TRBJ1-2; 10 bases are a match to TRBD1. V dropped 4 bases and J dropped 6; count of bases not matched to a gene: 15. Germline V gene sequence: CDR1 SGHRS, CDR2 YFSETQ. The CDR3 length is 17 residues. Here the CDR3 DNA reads TGCGCCAGCAGCCCCCGGACAGGGGGATATTCGGTGAATGGCTACACCTTC. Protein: CASSPRTGGYSVNGYTF.